The rows below give T cell receptor beta chains drawn from one sample of a study of technical replicates of blood from a few donors. Only in-frame clones appear in the TCRdb table, and some are missing; sequencing was by immunoSEQ multiplex PCR. The sample shows tens of thousands of clones, 86% of them seen only once. The specimen sequenced was PBMCs. The receptors were sampled from a human donor in good health. Some clones in this sample may be carry-over from other donors' samples. CDR3s include the opening cysteine and the closing phenylalanine or tryptophan. A D gene is named only where the DNA matches it firmly. The listing skips clone size in some rows; elsewhere it reads once, few, many or a size class.

abundance: NA; d_gene: NA; v_gene: TRBV6-5; j_gene: TRBJ1-6; CDR3aa: CASRRREGGSPLHF; CDR3nt: TGTGCCAGCAGGCGCAGGGAGGGGGGATCACCCCTCCACTTT
abundance: once; d_gene: NA; v_gene: TRBV11-2; j_gene: TRBJ2-7; CDR3aa: CASSYDRSYEQYF; CDR3nt: TGTGCCAGCAGCTATGACAGATCCTACGAGCAGTACTTC
abundance: NA; d_gene: NA; v_gene: TRBV4-3; j_gene: TRBJ2-7; CDR3aa: CASSQDWGPSYEQYF; CDR3nt: TGCGCCAGCAGCCAAGACTGGGGGCCCTCCTACGAGCAGTACTTC
abundance: few; d_gene: TRBD1; v_gene: TRBV30; j_gene: TRBJ1-1; CDR3aa: CAWRVPGGAGTEAFF; CDR3nt: TGTGCCTGGAGAGTCCCAGGGGGCGCAGGGACTGAAGCTTTCTTT
abundance: NA; d_gene: TRBD1; v_gene: TRBV4-2; j_gene: TRBJ1-4; CDR3aa: CASSQGQGVEKLFF; CDR3nt: TGTGCCAGCAGCCAGGGACAGGGGGTTGAAAAACTGTTTTTT
abundance: once; d_gene: NA; v_gene: TRBV18; j_gene: TRBJ2-5; CDR3aa: CASSRYQETQYF; CDR3nt: TGTGCCAGCTCCCGGTACCAAGAGACCCAGTACTTC
abundance: NA; d_gene: TRBD1; v_gene: TRBV9; j_gene: TRBJ2-3; CDR3aa: CASSVWDRSTDTQYF; CDR3nt: TGTGCCAGCAGCGTCTGGGACAGGAGCACAGATACGCAGTATTTT
abundance: NA; d_gene: TRBD1; v_gene: TRBV6-5; j_gene: TRBJ2-7; CDR3aa: CASSYARDSLGEYF; CDR3nt: TGTGCCAGCAGTTACGCCCGGGACAGCCTCGGGGAGTACTTC
abundance: few; d_gene: TRBD1; v_gene: TRBV9; j_gene: TRBJ1-6; CDR3aa: CAVRQGIGNSPLHF; CDR3nt: TGTGCCGTCAGACAGGGGATTGGTAATTCACCCCTCCACTTT
abundance: NA; d_gene: TRBD1; v_gene: TRBV19; j_gene: TRBJ1-2; CDR3aa: CASSRDRGSGYTF; CDR3nt: TGTGCCAGTAGTAGGGACAGGGGATCTGGCTACACCTTC
abundance: once; d_gene: NA; v_gene: TRBV5-6; j_gene: TRBJ1-6; CDR3aa: CASSSMTASSYNSPLHF; CDR3nt: TGTGCCAGCAGCTCTATGACGGCTAGCTCCTATAATTCACCCCTCCACTTT
abundance: few; d_gene: NA; v_gene: TRBV29-1; j_gene: TRBJ1-1; CDR3aa: CSVSGMNTEAFF; CDR3nt: TGCAGCGTCTCAGGGATGAACACTGAAGCTTTCTTT
abundance: NA; d_gene: TRBD2; v_gene: TRBV7-2; j_gene: TRBJ2-3; CDR3aa: CASSPGLAGGTDTQYF; CDR3nt: TGTGCCAGCAGCCCCGGACTAGCAGGGGGCACAGATACGCAGTATTTT
abundance: once; d_gene: NA; v_gene: TRBV5-4; j_gene: TRBJ1-2; CDR3aa: CASSLKGGRERYTF; CDR3nt: TGTGCCAGCAGCCTTAAAGGTGGGAGGGAACGCTACACCTTC
abundance: NA; d_gene: NA; v_gene: TRBV12-5; j_gene: TRBJ2-3; CDR3aa: CASGLPTMAVTQYF; CDR3nt: TGTGCTAGTGGTTTGCCAACTATGGCAGTTACGCAGTATTTT
abundance: NA; d_gene: NA; v_gene: TRBV11-3; j_gene: TRBJ2-2; CDR3aa: CASSPTVNTGELFF; CDR3nt: TGTGCCAGCAGCCCAACAGTGAACACCGGGGAGCTGTTTTTT
abundance: NA; d_gene: TRBD1; v_gene: TRBV7-2; j_gene: TRBJ2-2; CDR3aa: CASSSRQGTGELFF; CDR3nt: TGTGCCAGCAGCTCCCGACAGGGGACCGGGGAGCTGTTTTTT
abundance: NA; d_gene: NA; v_gene: TRBV10-3; j_gene: TRBJ2-6; CDR3aa: CAISGQGVPVKDDSYSGANVLTF; CDR3nt: TGTGCCATCAGTGGCCAAGGCGTGCCAGTGAAAGACGATAGCTACTCTGGGGCCAACGTCCTGACTTTC
abundance: few; d_gene: NA; v_gene: TRBV7-2; j_gene: TRBJ1-1; CDR3aa: CASSGGGNTEAFF; CDR3nt: TGTGCCAGCTCTGGGGGGGGGAACACTGAAGCTTTCTTT
abundance: once; d_gene: TRBD1; v_gene: TRBV11-2; j_gene: TRBJ2-2; CDR3aa: CASSLRDRLNTGELFF; CDR3nt: TGTGCCAGCAGCCTCCGGGACAGACTAAACACCGGGGAGCTGTTTTTT
abundance: NA; d_gene: NA; v_gene: TRBV14; j_gene: TRBJ1-2; CDR3aa: CASSQLTGSGGYTF; CDR3nt: TGTGCCAGCAGCCAACTTACAGGGAGTGGTGGCTACACCTTC
abundance: NA; d_gene: TRBD1; v_gene: TRBV5-1; j_gene: TRBJ1-1; CDR3aa: CASSDGTGWLNTEAFF; CDR3nt: TGCGCCAGCAGCGACGGGACAGGGTGGCTGAACACTGAAGCTTTCTTT
abundance: NA; d_gene: NA; v_gene: TRBV7-3; j_gene: TRBJ2-7; CDR3aa: CASSSSLSGEQYF; CDR3nt: TGTGCCAGCAGCTCCAGCCTAAGCGGCGAGCAGTACTTC
abundance: NA; d_gene: TRBD1; v_gene: TRBV27; j_gene: TRBJ2-3; CDR3aa: CASSFWTGTTDTQYF; CDR3nt: TGTGCCAGCAGTTTTTGGACAGGGACTACAGATACGCAGTATTTT
abundance: NA; d_gene: NA; v_gene: TRBV7-9; j_gene: TRBJ2-5; CDR3aa: CASSSWRDGTQYF; CDR3nt: TGTGCCAGCAGTTCCTGGCGGGACGGGACCCAGTACTTC
abundance: NA; d_gene: NA; v_gene: TRBV2; j_gene: TRBJ1-4; CDR3aa: CASSEGRGEKLFF; CDR3nt: TGTGCCAGCAGTGAAGGGCGGGGTGAAAAACTGTTTTTT
abundance: NA; d_gene: NA; v_gene: TRBV7-8; j_gene: TRBJ1-2; CDR3aa: CASSPGVLNYGYTF; CDR3nt: TGTGCCAGCAGCCCGGGGGTGCTTAACTATGGCTACACCTTC
abundance: NA; d_gene: NA; v_gene: TRBV20-1; j_gene: TRBJ1-1; CDR3aa: CSARQSTEAFF; CDR3nt: TGCAGTGCTAGGCAGTCCACTGAAGCTTTCTTT
abundance: NA; d_gene: NA; v_gene: TRBV6-5; j_gene: TRBJ1-2; CDR3aa: CASSPGGNFNYGYTF; CDR3nt: TGTGCCAGCAGCCCCGGGGGGAATTTTAACTATGGCTACACCTTC
abundance: NA; d_gene: TRBD2; v_gene: TRBV29-1; j_gene: TRBJ2-1; CDR3aa: CSAGGAGANEQFF; CDR3nt: TGCAGCGCTGGGGGAGCGGGGGCCAATGAGCAGTTCTTC
abundance: once; d_gene: NA; v_gene: TRBV6-5; j_gene: TRBJ2-1; CDR3aa: CASSYSGQGNNEQFF; CDR3nt: TGTGCCAGCAGTTACTCTGGGCAGGGTAACAATGAGCAGTTCTTC
abundance: NA; d_gene: TRBD1; v_gene: TRBV15; j_gene: TRBJ2-1; CDR3aa: CATSLGGTGRSYNEQFF; CDR3nt: TGTGCCACCAGCCTGGGCGGGACAGGAAGGTCCTACAATGAGCAGTTCTTC
abundance: once; d_gene: NA; v_gene: TRBV6-6; j_gene: TRBJ1-1; CDR3aa: CASTGGEGFEAFF; CDR3nt: TGTGCCAGCACCGGGGGGGAGGGGTTTGAAGCTTTCTTT
abundance: NA; d_gene: TRBD2; v_gene: TRBV6-5; j_gene: TRBJ2-1; CDR3aa: CASSSISGRAVEQFF; CDR3nt: TGTGCCAGCAGCAGCATTAGCGGGAGGGCCGTTGAGCAGTTCTTC
abundance: NA; d_gene: TRBD2; v_gene: TRBV11-2; j_gene: TRBJ2-1; CDR3aa: CASSPYSGRTNEQFF; CDR3nt: TGTGCCAGCAGCCCCTATAGCGGGAGAACGAATGAGCAGTTCTTC
abundance: NA; d_gene: TRBD1; v_gene: TRBV5-4; j_gene: TRBJ1-1; CDR3aa: CASSLVQGVGTEAFF; CDR3nt: TGTGCCAGCAGCTTGGTACAGGGGGTGGGAACTGAAGCTTTCTTT
abundance: NA; d_gene: NA; v_gene: TRBV10-3; j_gene: TRBJ1-4; CDR3aa: CAISAGGGRNEKLFF; CDR3nt: TGTGCCATCAGTGCGGGGGGGGGCCGTAATGAAAAACTGTTTTTT
abundance: NA; d_gene: TRBD2; v_gene: TRBV14; j_gene: TRBJ2-7; CDR3aa: CASSQGGISYEQYF; CDR3nt: TGTGCCAGCAGCCAGGGAGGGATCTCCTACGAGCAGTACTTC
abundance: NA; d_gene: NA; v_gene: TRBV5-1; j_gene: TRBJ1-3; CDR3aa: CASSLVGPRYGNTIYF; CDR3nt: TGCGCCAGCAGCCTGGTTGGGCCGCGTTATGGAAACACCATATATTTT
abundance: NA; d_gene: NA; v_gene: TRBV14; j_gene: TRBJ1-5; CDR3aa: CASSLTGKNQPQHF; CDR3nt: TGTGCCAGCAGCCTTACAGGGAAAAATCAGCCCCAGCATTTT
abundance: NA; d_gene: NA; v_gene: TRBV10-3; j_gene: TRBJ1-1; CDR3aa: CAISDWAGMNTEAFF; CDR3nt: TGTGCCATCAGTGACTGGGCAGGAATGAACACTGAAGCTTTCTTT
abundance: NA; d_gene: TRBD2; v_gene: TRBV7-6; j_gene: TRBJ2-7; CDR3aa: CASSPGLAGVYEQYF; CDR3nt: TGTGCCAGCAGCCCGGGACTAGCGGGAGTCTACGAGCAGTACTTC
abundance: NA; d_gene: TRBD2; v_gene: TRBV4-2; j_gene: TRBJ2-1; CDR3aa: CASSQKTGTSNEQFF; CDR3nt: TGTGCCAGCAGCCAAAAGACCGGGACTAGCAATGAGCAGTTCTTC
abundance: few; d_gene: NA; v_gene: TRBV9; j_gene: TRBJ2-1; CDR3aa: CASSVDKSNEQFF; CDR3nt: TGTGCCAGCAGCGTAGATAAATCCAATGAGCAGTTCTTC
abundance: NA; d_gene: TRBD1; v_gene: TRBV5-6; j_gene: TRBJ1-6; CDR3aa: CASSTRGTGDITLHF; CDR3nt: TGTGCCAGCAGCACCCGGGGGACAGGGGACATCACCCTCCACTTT
abundance: NA; d_gene: NA; v_gene: TRBV29-1; j_gene: TRBJ2-7; CDR3aa: CSVAGAYEQYF; CDR3nt: TGCAGCGTTGCCGGGGCCTACGAGCAGTACTTC
abundance: NA; d_gene: TRBD1; v_gene: TRBV7-9; j_gene: TRBJ2-7; CDR3aa: CASRTGTGNEQYF; CDR3nt: TGTGCCAGCAGGACCGGGACAGGGAACGAGCAGTACTTC
abundance: NA; d_gene: NA; v_gene: TRBV6-5; j_gene: TRBJ1-2; CDR3aa: CASSYSTRYYGYTF; CDR3nt: TGTGCCAGCAGTTACTCGACACGGTACTATGGCTACACCTTC
abundance: NA; d_gene: TRBD2; v_gene: TRBV19; j_gene: TRBJ2-1; CDR3aa: CASSILQVGLARSGRYNEQFF; CDR3nt: TGTGCCAGTAGTATACTCCAGGTGGGACTAGCGAGGTCGGGACGATACAATGAGCAGTTCTTC
abundance: NA; d_gene: NA; v_gene: TRBV5-1; j_gene: TRBJ2-3; CDR3aa: CASSLGTPGTPNTDTQYF; CDR3nt: TGCGCCAGCAGCTTGGGGACTCCCGGGACACCTAACACAGATACGCAGTATTTT
abundance: NA; d_gene: TRBD2; v_gene: TRBV5-1; j_gene: TRBJ2-7; CDR3aa: CASSIKGTSGGLAGGEQYF; CDR3nt: TGCGCCAGCTCTATCAAGGGGACTAGCGGGGGGCTCGCCGGGGGCGAGCAGTACTTC